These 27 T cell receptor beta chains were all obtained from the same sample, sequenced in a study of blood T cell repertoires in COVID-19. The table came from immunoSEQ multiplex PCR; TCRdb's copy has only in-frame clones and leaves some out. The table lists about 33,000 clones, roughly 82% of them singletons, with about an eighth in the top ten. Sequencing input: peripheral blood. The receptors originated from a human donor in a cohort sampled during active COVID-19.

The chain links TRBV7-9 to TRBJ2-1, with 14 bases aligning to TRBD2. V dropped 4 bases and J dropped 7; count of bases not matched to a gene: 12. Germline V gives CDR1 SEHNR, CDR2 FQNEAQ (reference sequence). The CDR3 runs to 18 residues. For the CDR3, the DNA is TGTGCCAGCAGCTCAAGAAACCCGGGACTAGCGGGGGAAAATGAGCAGTTCTTC. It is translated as CASSSRNPGLAGENEQFF.

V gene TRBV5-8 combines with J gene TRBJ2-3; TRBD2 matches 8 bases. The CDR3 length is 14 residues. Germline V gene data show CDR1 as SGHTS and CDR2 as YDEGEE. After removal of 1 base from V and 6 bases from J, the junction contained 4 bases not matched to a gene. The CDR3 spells CASSLSGGPDTQYF. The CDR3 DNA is TGTGCCAGCAGCTTGAGCGGGGGCCCGGATACGCAGTATTTT.

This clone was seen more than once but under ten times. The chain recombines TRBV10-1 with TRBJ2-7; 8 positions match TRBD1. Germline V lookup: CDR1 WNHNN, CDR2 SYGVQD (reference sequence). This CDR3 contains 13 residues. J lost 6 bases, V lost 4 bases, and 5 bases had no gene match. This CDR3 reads CASSGQGAGEQYF. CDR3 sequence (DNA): TGCGCCAGCAGTGGTCAGGGGGCAGGCGAGCAGTACTTC.

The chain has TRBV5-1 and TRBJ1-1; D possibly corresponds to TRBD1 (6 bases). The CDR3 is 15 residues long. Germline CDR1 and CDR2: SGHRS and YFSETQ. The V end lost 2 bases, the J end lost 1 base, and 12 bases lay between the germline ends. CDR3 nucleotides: TGCGCCAGCAGCTTAACAGGGACCCCGAACACTGAAGCTTTCTTT. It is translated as CASSLTGTPNTEAFF.

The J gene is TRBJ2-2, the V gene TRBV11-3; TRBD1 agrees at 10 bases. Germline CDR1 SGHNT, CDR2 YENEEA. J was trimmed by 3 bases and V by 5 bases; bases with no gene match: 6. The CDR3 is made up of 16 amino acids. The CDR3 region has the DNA TGTGCCAGCAGCCCGGGACAGGGGAGTGACACCGGGGAGCTGTTTTTT. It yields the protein CASSPGQGSDTGELFF.

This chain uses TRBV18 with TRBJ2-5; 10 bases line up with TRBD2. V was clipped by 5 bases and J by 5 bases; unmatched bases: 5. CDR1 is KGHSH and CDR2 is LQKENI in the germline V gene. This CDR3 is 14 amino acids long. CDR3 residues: CASSGAGGKETQYF. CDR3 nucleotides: TGTGCCAGCTCAGGAGCGGGGGGGAAGGAGACCCAGTACTTC. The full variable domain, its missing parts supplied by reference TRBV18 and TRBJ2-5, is NAGVMQNPRHLVRRRGQEARLRCSPMKGHSHVYWYRQLPEEGLKFMVYLQKENIIDESGMPKERFSAEFPKEGPSILRIQQVVRGDSAAYFCASSGAGGKETQYFGPGTRLLVL.

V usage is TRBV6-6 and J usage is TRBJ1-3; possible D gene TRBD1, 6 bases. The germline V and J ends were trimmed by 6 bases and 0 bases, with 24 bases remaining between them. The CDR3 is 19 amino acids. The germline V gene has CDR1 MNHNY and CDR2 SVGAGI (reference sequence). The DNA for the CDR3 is TGTGCCAGCAGCTTACGACAGGTCAGGGGAATCAACTCTGGAAACACCATATATTTT. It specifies CASSLRQVRGINSGNTIYF.

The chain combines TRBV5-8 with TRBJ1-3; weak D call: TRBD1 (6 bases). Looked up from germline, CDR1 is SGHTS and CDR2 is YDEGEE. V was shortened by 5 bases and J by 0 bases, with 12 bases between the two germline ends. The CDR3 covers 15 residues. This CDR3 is CASRRGHNSGNTIYF. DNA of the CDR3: TGTGCCAGCAGGAGGGGACACAACTCTGGAAACACCATATATTTT.

The CDR3 DNA reads as TGTGCCAGTAGTATCTCGACTAGCGTCGGGAATGAGCAGTTCTTC. Encoded protein: CASSISTSVGNEQFF. The rearrangement uses TRBV19 and TRBJ2-1; 8 bases match TRBD2. The CDR3 has 15 residues. Trimming at V came to 3 bases and at J to 7 bases, leaving 8 bases not matched to a gene. Germline-derived CDR1 and CDR2 are LNHDA and SQIVND (reference sequence).

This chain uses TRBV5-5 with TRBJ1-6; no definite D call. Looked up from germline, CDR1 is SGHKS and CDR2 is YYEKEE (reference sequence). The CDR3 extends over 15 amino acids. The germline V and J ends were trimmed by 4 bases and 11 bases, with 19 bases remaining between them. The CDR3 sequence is CASSPTIHMEAPLHF. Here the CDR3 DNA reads TGTGCCAGCAGCCCGACTATCCATATGGAAGCACCCCTCCACTTT.

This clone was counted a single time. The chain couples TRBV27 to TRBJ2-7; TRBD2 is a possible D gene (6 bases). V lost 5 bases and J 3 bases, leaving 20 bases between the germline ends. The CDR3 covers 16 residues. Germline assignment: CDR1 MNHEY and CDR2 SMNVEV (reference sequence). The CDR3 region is CASSDTRGDRFYEQYF. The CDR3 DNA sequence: TGTGCCAGCAGTGATACCCGCGGGGACCGATTCTACGAGCAGTACTTC.

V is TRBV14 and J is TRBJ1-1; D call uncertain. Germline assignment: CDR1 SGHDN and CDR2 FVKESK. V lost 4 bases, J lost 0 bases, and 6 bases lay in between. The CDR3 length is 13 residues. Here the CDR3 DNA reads TGTGCCAGCAGCCGCCAGATGAACACTGAAGCTTTCTTT. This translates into CASSRQMNTEAFF.

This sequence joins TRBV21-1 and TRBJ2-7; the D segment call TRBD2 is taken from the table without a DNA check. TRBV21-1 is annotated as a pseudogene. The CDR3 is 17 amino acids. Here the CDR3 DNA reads TGTGCCAGCAGCAAAGAACTAGCGGGGGGGTACTCCTACGAGCAGTACTTC. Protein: CASSKELAGGYSYEQYF.

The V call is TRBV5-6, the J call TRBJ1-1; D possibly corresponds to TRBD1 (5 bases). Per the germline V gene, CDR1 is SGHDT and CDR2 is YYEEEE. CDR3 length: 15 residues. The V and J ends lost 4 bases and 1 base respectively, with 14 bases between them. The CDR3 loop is CASSGASNANTEAFF. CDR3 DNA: TGTGCCAGCAGCGGGGCTTCAAATGCGAACACTGAAGCTTTCTTT.

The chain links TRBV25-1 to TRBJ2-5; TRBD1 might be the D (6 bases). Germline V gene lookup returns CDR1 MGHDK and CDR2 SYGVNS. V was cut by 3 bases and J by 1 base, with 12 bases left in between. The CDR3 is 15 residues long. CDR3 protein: CASSEAGVGQETQYF. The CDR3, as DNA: TGTGCCAGCAGTGAGGCAGGGGTGGGCCAAGAGACCCAGTACTTC.

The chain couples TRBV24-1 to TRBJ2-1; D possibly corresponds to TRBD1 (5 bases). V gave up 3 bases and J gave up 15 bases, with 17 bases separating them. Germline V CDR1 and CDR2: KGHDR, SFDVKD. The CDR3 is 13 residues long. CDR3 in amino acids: CATSDGALGVGFF. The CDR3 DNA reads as TGTGCCACCAGTGATGGCGCGTTAGGGGTCGGGTTCTTC.

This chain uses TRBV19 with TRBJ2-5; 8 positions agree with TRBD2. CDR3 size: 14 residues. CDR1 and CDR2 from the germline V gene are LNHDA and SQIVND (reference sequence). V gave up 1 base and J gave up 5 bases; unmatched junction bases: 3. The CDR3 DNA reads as TGTGCCAGTAGTATAGCGGGGGGGCCTGAGACCCAGTACTTC. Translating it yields CASSIAGGPETQYF.

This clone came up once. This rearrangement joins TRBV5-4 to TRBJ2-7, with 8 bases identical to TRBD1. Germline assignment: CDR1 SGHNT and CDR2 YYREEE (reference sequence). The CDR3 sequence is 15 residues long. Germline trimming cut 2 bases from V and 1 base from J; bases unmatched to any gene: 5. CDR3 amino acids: CASSLGQGISYEQYF. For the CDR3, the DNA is TGTGCCAGCAGCTTAGGACAGGGAATATCCTACGAGCAGTACTTC.

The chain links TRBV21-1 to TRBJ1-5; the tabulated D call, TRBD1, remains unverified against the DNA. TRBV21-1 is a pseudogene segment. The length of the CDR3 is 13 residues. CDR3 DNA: TGTGCCAGCAGAGACAGGGGGCGGCAGCCCCAGCATTTT. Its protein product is CASRDRGRQPQHF.

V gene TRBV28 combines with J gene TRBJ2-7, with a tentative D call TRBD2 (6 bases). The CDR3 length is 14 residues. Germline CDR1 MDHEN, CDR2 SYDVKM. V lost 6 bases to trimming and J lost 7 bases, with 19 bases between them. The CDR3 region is CASRSRAGRKEQYF. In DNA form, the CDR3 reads TGTGCCAGCAGGTCCCGCGCGGGGCGAAAAGAGCAGTACTTC.

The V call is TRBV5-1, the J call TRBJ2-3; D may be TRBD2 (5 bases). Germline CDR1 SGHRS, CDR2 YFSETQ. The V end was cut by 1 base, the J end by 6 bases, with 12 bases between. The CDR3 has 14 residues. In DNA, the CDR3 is TGCGCCAGCAGCTTGTTAACTAGAACGGATACGCAGTATTTT. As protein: CASSLLTRTDTQYF.

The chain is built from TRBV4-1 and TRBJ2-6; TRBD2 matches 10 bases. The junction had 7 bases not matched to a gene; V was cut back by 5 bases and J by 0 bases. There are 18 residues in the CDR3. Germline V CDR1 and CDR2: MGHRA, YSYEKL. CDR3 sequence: CASSKGASGGSGANVLTF. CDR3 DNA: TGCGCCAGCAGCAAAGGGGCTAGCGGGGGCTCTGGGGCCAACGTCCTGACTTTC.

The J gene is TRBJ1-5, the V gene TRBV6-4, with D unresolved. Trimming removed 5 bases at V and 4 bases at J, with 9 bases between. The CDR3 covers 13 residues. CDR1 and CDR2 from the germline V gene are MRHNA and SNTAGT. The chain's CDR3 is CASSSSGNQPQHF. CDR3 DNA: TGTGCCAGCAGTAGCTCGGGGAATCAGCCCCAGCATTTT.

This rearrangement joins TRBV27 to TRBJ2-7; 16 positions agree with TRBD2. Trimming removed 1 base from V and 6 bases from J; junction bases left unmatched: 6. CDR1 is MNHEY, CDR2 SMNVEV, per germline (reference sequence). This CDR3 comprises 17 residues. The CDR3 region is CASSLFGTSGGAGEQYF. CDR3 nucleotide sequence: TGTGCCAGCAGTTTATTTGGGACTAGCGGGGGGGCCGGCGAGCAGTACTTC.

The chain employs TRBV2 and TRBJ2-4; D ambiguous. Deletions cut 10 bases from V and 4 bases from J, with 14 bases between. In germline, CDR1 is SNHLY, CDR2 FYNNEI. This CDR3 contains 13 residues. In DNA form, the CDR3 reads TGTGCCACCGCTGAAGCAGAGAAAAACATTCAGTACTTC. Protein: CATAEAEKNIQYF.

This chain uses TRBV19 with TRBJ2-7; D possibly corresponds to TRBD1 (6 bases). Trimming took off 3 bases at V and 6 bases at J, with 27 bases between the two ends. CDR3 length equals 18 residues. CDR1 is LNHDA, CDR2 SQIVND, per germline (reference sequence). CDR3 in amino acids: CASSIGGHGMGNTAEQYF. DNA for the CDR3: TGTGCCAGTAGTATTGGGGGCCACGGGATGGGCAATACCGCCGAGCAGTACTTC.

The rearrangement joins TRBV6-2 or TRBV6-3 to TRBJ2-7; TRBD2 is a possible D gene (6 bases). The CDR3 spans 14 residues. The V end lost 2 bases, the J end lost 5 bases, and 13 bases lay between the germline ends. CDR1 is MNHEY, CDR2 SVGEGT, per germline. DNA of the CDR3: TGTGCCAGCAGTTACGTGGGAGGAATGCACGAGCAGTACTTC. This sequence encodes CASSYVGGMHEQYF.